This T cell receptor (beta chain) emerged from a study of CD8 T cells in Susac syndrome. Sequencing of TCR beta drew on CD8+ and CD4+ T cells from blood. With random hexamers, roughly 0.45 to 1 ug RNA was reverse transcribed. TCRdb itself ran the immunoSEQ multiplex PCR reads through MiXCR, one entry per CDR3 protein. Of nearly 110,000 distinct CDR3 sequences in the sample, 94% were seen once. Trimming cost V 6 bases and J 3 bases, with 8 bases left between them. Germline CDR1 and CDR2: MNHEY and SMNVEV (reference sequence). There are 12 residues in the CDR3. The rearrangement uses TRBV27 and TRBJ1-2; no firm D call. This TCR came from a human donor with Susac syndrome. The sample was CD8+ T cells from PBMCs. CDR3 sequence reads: CASRGGYYGYTF. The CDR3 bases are TGTGCCAGCAGAGGAGGGTACTATGGCTACACCTTC.